These 25 T cell receptor beta chains were sequenced from one sample in a study of T cells in localized non-small cell lung cancer. The assay was immunoSEQ multiplex PCR, and TCRdb's table has in-frame clones only and misses some. Counted here are tens of thousands of clones, 90% occurring once; the ten biggest clones make up almost 2%. The sequences come from peripheral blood, collected before any cancer treatment. The source is a woman aged 35-75 years with stage I lung adenocarcinoma.

V and J are TRBV13 and TRBJ1-6; D uncertain. From germline, CDR1 is PRHDT and CDR2 FYEKMQ (reference sequence). V was trimmed by 6 bases and J by 8 bases, leaving 11 bases between them. CDR3 length: 13 residues. CDR3 protein: CASRRVRDSPLHF. CDR3 nucleotides: TGTGCCAGCAGACGAGTCCGGGATTCACCCCTCCACTTT.

The chain links TRBV4-1 to TRBJ1-1; unclear D gene. CDR1 MGHRA and CDR2 YSYEKL come from the germline V gene. The CDR3 is 11 residues long. Trimming took 1 base from V and 8 from J, leaving 5 bases between them. The CDR3 is CASSQGKEAFF. For the CDR3, the DNA is TGCGCCAGCAGCCAAGGTAAAGAAGCTTTCTTT.

The genes are TRBV4-1 and TRBJ1-4; possible D gene TRBD1, 5 bases. Germline loops: CDR1 MGHRA, CDR2 YSYEKL. V shed 0 bases and J shed 0 bases, with 11 bases lying between them. The CDR3 has 17 residues. The DNA of the CDR3 is TGCGCCAGCAGCCAAGATGTTGGGGGAGCAACTAATGAAAAACTGTTTTTT. Translating gives CASSQDVGGATNEKLFF.

The chain couples TRBV5-1 to TRBJ1-2; 8 positions match TRBD1. J was trimmed by 4 bases and V by 4 bases; bases with no gene match: 6. Germline lookup yields CDR1 SGHRS and CDR2 YFSETQ. The CDR3 loop spans 14 amino acids. The CDR3 coding sequence is TGCGCCAGCAGCGACCAGGGGGCCAGCTATGGCTACACCTTC. Protein sequence: CASSDQGASYGYTF.

V is TRBV15 and J is TRBJ1-1; no firm D call. Germline values: CDR1 LNHNV, CDR2 YYDKDF (reference sequence). The length of the CDR3 is 14 residues. V lost 0 bases, J lost 0 bases, and 5 bases lay in between. The CDR3 DNA sequence: TGTGCCACCAGCAGAGATCTGTTGAACACTGAAGCTTTCTTT. This translates into CATSRDLLNTEAFF. Filled out from reference TRBV15 and TRBJ1-1, the complete variable domain reads DAMVIQNPRYQVTQFGKPVTLSCSQTLNHNVMYWYQQKSSQAPKLLFHYYDKDFNNEADTPDNFQSRRPNTSFCFLDIRSPGLGDTAMYLCATSRDLLNTEAFFGQGTRLTVV.

This chain joins TRBV5-8 and TRBJ1-2; TRBD1 might be the D (6 bases). Germline V CDR1 and CDR2: SGHTS, YDEGEE. Trimming stripped 4 bases from V and 8 bases from J, with 15 bases between. The CDR3 spans 13 residues. The CDR3 DNA reads as TGTGCCAGCAGCGTGGGGGGCAGGAGGGGCTACACCTTC. Its translation is CASSVGGRRGYTF.

The V and J genes are TRBV7-2 and TRBJ1-2; weak D call: TRBD1 (5 bases). The CDR3 is 11 amino acids. Germline V gene sequence: CDR1 SGHTA, CDR2 FQGNSA. V lost 5 bases, J lost 8 bases, and 9 bases lay in between. CDR3 in DNA: TGTGCCAGCAGCCCGGGGGTAGGCTACACCTTC. The encoded protein is CASSPGVGYTF.

This clone showed up just once. The chain links TRBV10-1 to TRBJ1-4, with a weak D call TRBD1 (5 bases). This CDR3 contains 11 residues. Germline CDR1 is WNHNN and CDR2 is SYGVQD (reference sequence). The DNA for the CDR3 is TGCCTGGGGGGGGGTGCTGAAAAACTGTTTTTT. Translated, it gives CLGGGAEKLFF.

The chain uses TRBV2 and TRBJ2-1; D is possibly TRBD2 (5 bases). The ends were cut back, 8 bases at V and 0 bases at J, with 11 bases in the middle. Germline CDR1 and CDR2: SNHLY and FYNNEI. CDR3 length equals 14 residues. CDR3 sequence reads: CASQPAVSYNEQFF. The CDR3 DNA reads as TGTGCCAGCCAGCCAGCGGTCTCCTACAATGAGCAGTTCTTC.

This chain connects TRBV30 to TRBJ1-5; 8 positions agree with TRBD1. Germline trimming cut 0 bases from V and 4 bases from J; bases unmatched to any gene: 8. The germline V gene has CDR1 GTSNPN and CDR2 SVGIG (reference sequence). There are 16 residues in the CDR3. In DNA form, the CDR3 reads TGTGCCTGGAGTGTGGTTTTGGGGACAGGAAATCAGCCCCAGCATTTT. It specifies CAWSVVLGTGNQPQHF.

The CDR3 is CASSGPGGGNQPQHF. DNA for the CDR3: TGTGCCAGCAGCGGCCCTGGGGGGGGCAATCAGCCCCAGCATTTT. The genes are TRBV11-2 and TRBJ1-5; a possible D gene is TRBD1 (5 bases). V lost 5 bases and J lost 2, with 13 bases in between. The CDR3 has 15 residues. Germline lookup yields CDR1 SGHAT and CDR2 FQNNGV.

V and J are TRBV19 and TRBJ2-2; TRBD2 aligns across 7 bases. The V segment lost 7 bases and the J segment 6 bases; nucleotides outside the gene matches: 11. The CDR3 length is 15 residues. CDR1 is LNHDA and CDR2 is SQIVND in the germline V gene (reference sequence). In nucleotides, the CDR3 is TGTGCCAGTAATACCCTGTCAGGACTAGCCGGGGAGCTGTTTTTT. It specifies CASNTLSGLAGELFF.

This clone appeared a single time. The rearrangement joins TRBV29-1 to TRBJ2-7; 10 bases align to TRBD2. The CDR3 contains 15 residues. Germline CDR1 reads SQVTM; CDR2 reads ANQGSEA. Trimming at V came to 0 bases and at J to 2 bases, leaving 4 bases not matched to a gene. CDR3 protein: CSVEDTAGGTYEQYF. Here the CDR3 DNA reads TGCAGCGTTGAAGATACAGCGGGGGGGACCTACGAGCAGTACTTC.

The chain links TRBV5-6 to TRBJ1-2; no firm D call. This CDR3 spans 13 amino acids. Looked up from germline, CDR1 is SGHDT and CDR2 is YYEEEE. Trimming shortened V by 4 bases and J by 2 bases, and 9 bases separated the two germline ends. This CDR3 reads CASSDGPNYGYTF. CDR3 DNA: TGTGCCAGCAGCGACGGTCCAAACTATGGCTACACCTTC.

This sequence joins TRBV6-1 and TRBJ1-2, with 7 bases aligning to TRBD1. Germline V gene sequence: CDR1 MNHNS, CDR2 SASEGT. The V segment lost 7 bases and the J segment 8 bases; nucleotides outside the gene matches: 10. The CDR3 is 13 amino acids. CDR3 loop: CASTRDRVRGYTF. CDR3 DNA: TGTGCCAGCACCCGAGACAGGGTGCGAGGCTACACCTTC.

The V and J genes are TRBV9 and TRBJ1-4; D remains unclear. Trimming left V 0 bases short and J 8 bases short, with 11 bases between. The CDR3 contains 14 residues. Germline V lookup: CDR1 SGDLS, CDR2 YYNGEE. In DNA, the CDR3 is TGTGCCAGCAGCGTAGCTTCACTAGGAGAAAAACTGTTTTTT. The encoded protein is CASSVASLGEKLFF.

The gene calls are TRBV7-2 and TRBJ1-5, with 8 bases that match TRBD1. V lost 4 bases and J lost 1; bases outside the gene matches: 15. This CDR3 region has 19 residues. Germline V gene lookup returns CDR1 SGHTA and CDR2 FQGNSA. The CDR3 region is CASSSRGQGGPVSNQPQHF. The CDR3 DNA reads as TGTGCCAGCAGCTCGCGCGGACAGGGTGGCCCGGTGAGCAATCAGCCCCAGCATTTT.

V gene TRBV7-8 combines with J gene TRBJ2-1; 10 nucleotides agree with TRBD1. Trimming cost V 5 bases and J 9 bases; bases outside gene matches: 4. The CDR3 consists of 13 residues. The germline CDR1 and CDR2 sequences are SGHVS and FQNEAQ. The DNA for the CDR3 is TGTGCCAGCAGCCTGGACAGGGGGGTTGAGCAGTTCTTC. This translates into CASSLDRGVEQFF.

This clone was counted only a few times. The chain links TRBV7-9 to TRBJ2-5; 10 bases agree with TRBD2. The germline V gene has CDR1 SEHNR and CDR2 FQNEAQ (reference sequence). The CDR3 is made up of 15 amino acids. With V trimmed by 5 bases and J by 1 base, 4 bases remained unmatched. The CDR3 protein is CASSPGLAIQETQYF. The CDR3 DNA follows: TGTGCCAGCAGCCCGGGACTAGCGATCCAAGAGACCCAGTACTTC.

The chain links TRBV7-3 to TRBJ2-1, with no clear D. Trimming removed 4 bases at V and 4 bases at J, with 8 bases between. CDR3 size: 13 residues. Germline V lookup: CDR1 SGHTA, CDR2 FQGTGA. This CDR3 reads CASSSDLYNEQFF. The CDR3, as DNA: TGTGCCAGCAGCTCGGACCTATACAATGAGCAGTTCTTC.

The CDR3 DNA sequence: TGTGCCAGCAGCCAAGAATGGACAGGAAGCACAGATACGCAGTATTTT. Translated: CASSQEWTGSTDTQYF. The chain joins TRBV4-2 to TRBJ2-3, with 7 bases lining up with TRBD1. Trimming took 0 bases from V and 0 from J; bases not matched to a gene: 3. Germline V gene lookup returns CDR1 LGHNA and CDR2 YNFKEQ. This CDR3 is 16 amino acids long.

This chain joins TRBV5-1 and TRBJ1-2, with 10 bases aligning to TRBD1. CDR3 length: 15 amino acids. Germline trimming cut 4 bases from V and 4 bases from J; bases unmatched to any gene: 7. Germline assignment: CDR1 SGHRS and CDR2 YFSETQ. The CDR3 sequence is CASSEPGTGVYGYTF. In DNA form, the CDR3 reads TGCGCCAGCAGCGAACCCGGGACAGGGGTCTATGGCTACACCTTC.

The chain recombines TRBV2 with TRBJ1-5; no clear D gene. Trimming left V 8 bases short and J 1 base short, with 24 bases between. CDR3 length: 18 residues. Germline CDR1 and CDR2: SNHLY and FYNNEI. As DNA, the CDR3 is TGTGCCAGCTCACATTGGAAAGATAAGGGTTCAAGCAATCAGCCCCAGCATTTT. Translation: CASSHWKDKGSSNQPQHF.

The chain employs TRBV6-6 and TRBJ2-1; D gene unclear. Germline CDR1 and CDR2: MNHNY and SVGAGI (reference sequence). This CDR3 region has 12 residues. The V and J ends lost 4 bases and 7 bases respectively, with 8 bases between them. DNA of the CDR3: TGTGCCAGCAGTTTACCGGCGAATGAGCAGTTCTTC. Its translation: CASSLPANEQFF.

V usage is TRBV12-1 and J usage is TRBJ2-3. TRBV12-1 is labeled a pseudogene. The CDR3 is made up of 20 amino acids. CDR3 sequence: CASSFIRHRSCGLPTDTQYF. In DNA form, the CDR3 reads TGTGCCAGCAGCTTTATTCGTCACCGCTCGTGTGGTCTCCCCACAGATACGCAGTATTTT.